This T cell receptor (beta chain) was documented in a study of blood T cell repertoires in COVID-19 (dated by TCRdb to the early 2020s). For the study in its entirety: Samples from collaborators originated in the United States, Italy and Spain and spanned both the acute and convalescent phases of COVID-19. The prospective study material was composed of cDNA or gDNA derived from T cells, B-cell-depleted T cells, or PBMCs. The dataset comprised deeply sampled blood TCRbeta repertoires from subjects exposed to, actively infected with, or recovered from COVID-19. A freely available public database, intended as a resource for researchers studying the immune response to SARS-CoV-2, is where the repertoires were released. Samples came from the ongoing ImmuneRACE study (first 160 participants) plus 1,254 subjects from 6 global collaborators. Nearly every sample came with metadata listing a de-identified subject ID, COVID-19 status, age in years and sex. HLA class I and class II types, where available, came from metadata supplied by the sample provider rather than from assay-based typing. Findings and caveats that apply to the study as a whole: How much clinical and demographic metadata was included differed by source and by participant, and the metadata was provided uncurated.

Each collaborating institution followed its own protocols to collect whole blood in K2EDTA tubes. For TCRbeta analysis, collaborators shipped samples in one of three forms: frozen whole blood, isolated PBMCs, or DNA extracted from either of those sample types. Relative to germline, V is missing 5 bases and J is missing 4 bases, with 7 bases of the junction outside any gene match. Via the germline V gene, CDR1 is MDHEN and CDR2 SYDVKM. The CDR3 sequence holds 14 residues, the cysteine and phenylalanine included. The sequence is cut down to CDR3 DNA, 42 bases in frame from base 1. The immunoSEQ Assay, a bias-controlled multiplex PCR, was used to amplify TCRbeta CDR3 regions from genomic DNA. In the original analysis: The number of nucleated cells in each sample was estimated from the amplification of reference gene primers within the assay. To quantify the absolute abundance of each unique TCRbeta CDR3 rearrangement, sequence reads were collapsed and filtered. For each sample, productive Simpson clonality was calculated by taking the square root of Simpson's diversity index across productive rearrangements. Not all clones reach the TCRdb copy of this immuneACCESS table, which keeps in-frame sequences only. Checked studies attribute under half of the gap to unresolved V genes and leave the rest unexplained. The DNA gave D and trimming, while V, J and clone size come from that table. The sample includes approximately 100,000 clones, with 70% to 80% observed a single time. 20% to 25% of the sample lies in the top ten.

In the case of this clone: Its antigen is unknown. Base qualities are not recorded, but no much larger clone differs from it by a single base.

What was sequenced was peripheral blood. The V gene is TRBV28 and the J gene is TRBJ1-2, with TRBD1 identical over 7 junction bases. The receptor's source is a man aged 65-85 years with active or convalescent COVID-19. The CDR3 region reads CASSGTASGYGYTF. The nucleotide sequence is given as TGTGCCAGCAGTGGGACAGCATCTGGCTATGGCTACACCTTC.